This TCR beta chain appears in the sequencing data of a study of control samples from healthy donors and cancer patients. Generated by immunoSEQ multiplex PCR, the TCRdb table keeps only in-frame clones and is missing some. The sample includes about 150,000 clones, about 94% of them seen just once. Germline V gives CDR1 MNHEY, CDR2 SVGEGT. The CDR3 contains 17 residues. V shed 2 bases and J 3 bases; nucleotides not matched to a gene: 5. This sequence joins TRBV6-2 or TRBV6-3 and TRBJ2-5; 14 nucleotides agree with TRBD2. Sequencing was done on a sample of blood. The sequence came from a man between 35 and 55 years old in good health. CDR3: CASSYEGLAGAKETQYF. CDR3 in DNA: TGTGCCAGCAGTTACGAGGGACTAGCGGGGGCTAAAGAGACCCAGTACTTC.